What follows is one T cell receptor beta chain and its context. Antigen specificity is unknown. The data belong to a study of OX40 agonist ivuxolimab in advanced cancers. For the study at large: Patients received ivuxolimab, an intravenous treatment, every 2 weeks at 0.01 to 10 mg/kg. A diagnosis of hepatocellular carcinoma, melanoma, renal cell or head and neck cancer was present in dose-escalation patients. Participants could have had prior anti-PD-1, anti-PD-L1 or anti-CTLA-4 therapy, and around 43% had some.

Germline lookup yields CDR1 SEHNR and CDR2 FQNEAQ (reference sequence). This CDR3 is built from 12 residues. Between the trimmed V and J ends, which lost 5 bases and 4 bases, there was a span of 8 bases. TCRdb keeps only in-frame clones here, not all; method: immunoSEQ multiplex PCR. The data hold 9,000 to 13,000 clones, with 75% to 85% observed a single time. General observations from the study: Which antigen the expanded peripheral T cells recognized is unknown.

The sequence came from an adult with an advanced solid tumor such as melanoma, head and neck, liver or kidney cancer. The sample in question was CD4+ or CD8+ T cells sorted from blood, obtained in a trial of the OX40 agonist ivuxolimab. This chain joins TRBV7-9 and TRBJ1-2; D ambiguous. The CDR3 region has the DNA TGTGCCAGCAGCACCACAGCCTATGGCTACACCTTC. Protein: CASSTTAYGYTF.